These 10 T cell receptor beta chains came from one sample sequenced in a study of cytomegalovirus exposure and HLA in healthy donors. PCR was performed using 60 Vbeta and 13 Jbeta primers. Assay used: immunoSEQ multiplex PCR; TCRdb lists only in-frame clones, some missing. The repertoire consists of fewer than 300,000 clones, with 75% to 90% occurring once and the leading ten covering about 0.3%. The sequenced sample consisted of PBMCs. Receptors were obtained from a girl aged 2 to 9 in good health and CMV-seronegative.

The rearrangement joins TRBV2 to TRBJ2-1; D is uncertain. From germline, CDR1 is SNHLY and CDR2 FYNNEI. V was clipped by 6 bases and J by 7 bases, with 16 bases between them. The CDR3 runs to 14 residues. The CDR3 loop is CASSRPVLRNEQFF. The CDR3 DNA follows: TGTGCCAGCAGCCGCCCAGTTCTCAGGAATGAGCAGTTCTTC.

This clone was found a few times. This chain connects TRBV15 to TRBJ2-7; TRBD2 agrees at 8 bases. The CDR3 length is 16 residues. CDR1 is LNHNV and CDR2 is YYDKDF in the germline V gene (reference sequence). V shed 0 bases and J 4 bases; nucleotides not matched to a gene: 8. CDR3 residues: CATSRDGAGGVYEQYF. The CDR3 nucleotides are TGTGCCACCAGCAGAGATGGGGCGGGGGGTGTATACGAGCAGTACTTC.

The chain joins TRBV4-1 to TRBJ1-4; no reliable D call. This CDR3 is built from 14 residues. Per the germline V gene, CDR1 is MGHRA and CDR2 is YSYEKL. V shed 4 bases and J shed 0 bases, with 6 bases lying between them. CDR3: CASSLATTNEKLFF. Here the CDR3 DNA reads TGCGCCAGCAGCCTGGCCACAACTAATGAAAAACTGTTTTTT.

V gene TRBV7-9 combines with J gene TRBJ2-7, with 8 bases aligning to TRBD1. The CDR3 has 13 amino acids. The germline gives CDR1 SEHNR, CDR2 FQNEAQ (reference sequence). V lost 5 bases to trimming and J lost 2 bases; unmatched junction nucleotides: 2. CDR3 DNA sequence: TGTGCCAGCAGCACGGACAGGGCCTACGAGCAGTACTTC. Protein sequence: CASSTDRAYEQYF.

The J gene is TRBJ1-6, the V gene TRBV18, with TRBD1 matching 8 bases. V was pared by 4 bases and J by 5 bases, with 4 bases of the junction left unmatched. The germline gives CDR1 KGHSH, CDR2 LQKENI. The length of the CDR3 is 15 residues. The CDR3 DNA follows: TGTGCCAGCTCACTCCAGGGGGCAGATAATTCACCCCTCCACTTT. Translating it yields CASSLQGADNSPLHF.

In the case of this clone: At the DNA level, this CDR3 is encoded by other sequences in the same sample as well. The rearrangement uses TRBV9 and TRBJ2-2; D is uncertain. V lost 4 bases and J 2 bases, leaving 6 bases between the germline ends. Looked up from germline, CDR1 is SGDLS and CDR2 is YYNGEE. This CDR3 comprises 13 residues. CDR3 loop: CASSLRNTGELFF. The CDR3 DNA reads as TGTGCCAGCAGCCTAAGAAACACCGGGGAGCTGTTTTTT. The full variable domain, in which reference TRBV9 and TRBJ2-2 provide the parts outside the CDR3, is DSGVTQTPKHLITATGQRVTLRCSPRSGDLSVYWYQQSLDQGLQFLIQYYNGEERAKGNILERFSAQQFPDLHSELNLSSLELGDSALYFCASSLRNTGELFFGEGSRLTVL.

The chain joins TRBV9 to TRBJ1-2; 7 positions match TRBD1. Germline V gives CDR1 SGDLS, CDR2 YYNGEE. This CDR3 is built from 14 residues. Trimming cost V 4 bases and J 5 bases; bases outside gene matches: 8. The CDR3 DNA reads TGTGCCAGCAGCTCCAGGGACAGCCAATATGGCTACACCTTC. Amino acid sequence: CASSSRDSQYGYTF.

J is TRBJ2-1 and V is TRBV5-1; a weak D match, TRBD2 (6 bases). V shed 6 bases and J shed 0 bases, with 13 bases lying between them. This CDR3 is built from 15 residues. Germline CDR1 is SGHRS and CDR2 is YFSETQ. The CDR3 reads CASKLDGSSYNEQFF. The CDR3 nucleotides are TGCGCCAGCAAATTAGACGGGAGCTCCTACAATGAGCAGTTCTTC.

The chain links TRBV7-3 to TRBJ2-3; 13 nucleotides agree with TRBD2. The germline CDR1 and CDR2 sequences are SGHTA and FQGTGA. CDR3 size: 15 residues. The junction had 2 bases not matched to a gene; V was cut back by 5 bases and J by 3 bases. The CDR3 coding sequence is TGTGCCAGCAGCCGGACTAGCGGGGGTACAGATACGCAGTATTTT. It is translated as CASSRTSGGTDTQYF.

This chain joins TRBV6-1 and TRBJ1-3; 7 bases align to TRBD1. Germline V gives CDR1 MNHNS, CDR2 SASEGT. The CDR3 is 14 residues long. V shed 5 bases and J 2 bases; nucleotides not matched to a gene: 3. The CDR3 DNA is TGTGCCAGCAGTTCGACAGGGCCTGGAAACACCATATATTTT. This gives the protein CASSSTGPGNTIYF.